Shown below are 22 T cell receptor beta chains from a single sample sequenced in a study of T cells in Graves' hyperthyroidism and ophthalmopathy. Template material for amplifying TCR beta CDR3 regions consisted of RNA transcripts. TCR CDR3 regions were first amplified by RT-PCR with HTBI primers. TCRdb re-derived calls from the multiplex PCR reads in MiXCR, one entry per CDR3 protein. The sample contains around 580,000 distinct CDR3 sequences, approximately 15% of which appear only once. The sample was blood. These receptors originate from a young woman with Graves' hyperthyroidism.

The chain is built from TRBV19 and TRBJ2-2; 13 nucleotides agree with TRBD2. The CDR3 runs to 16 residues. V gave up 9 bases and J gave up 6 bases; unmatched junction bases: 10. The germline V gene encodes CDR1 LNHDA and CDR2 SQIVND (reference sequence). The CDR3 nucleotides are TGTGCCAGCACTCTTACTAGCGGGAGGGCCCCCGGGGAGCTGTTTTTT. It encodes CASTLTSGRAPGELFF.

In the case of this clonotype: This sequence may be a read error, since a much larger clone differs from it by one base. This chain connects TRBV28 to TRBJ1-1; 7 positions agree with TRBD1. In germline, CDR1 is MDHEN, CDR2 SYDVKM. The CDR3 runs 12 residues. J lost 5 bases, V lost 10 bases, and 7 bases had no gene match. The CDR3 coding sequence is TGTGCCACCTACAGGGGCCGGACTGAAGCTTTCTTT. It encodes CATYRGRTEAFF.

At least ten counts were recorded for this clonotype. This CDR3 reads CSVGGGQGRGETQYF. CDR3 nucleotide sequence: TGCAGCGTTGGAGGGGGACAGGGTCGGGGAGAGACCCAGTACTTC. This chain links TRBV29-1 with TRBJ2-5, with 9 bases fitting TRBD1. Germline V gene sequence: CDR1 SQVTM, CDR2 ANQGSEA. The junction had 10 bases not matched to a gene; V was cut back by 4 bases and J by 4 bases. This CDR3 has 15 amino acids.

There are many counts of this clonotype. J is TRBJ2-1 and V is TRBV12-3 or TRBV12-4; D remains ambiguous. The CDR3 totals 10 residues. Trimming pared 3 bases from V and 7 bases from J, leaving 1 base between. CDR3 DNA sequence: TGTGCCAGCAGTTTGAATGAGCAGTTCTTC. This sequence encodes CASSLNEQFF.

The gene calls are TRBV19 and TRBJ2-3, with unresolved D. The CDR3 loop spans 13 amino acids. Germline V gives CDR1 LNHDA, CDR2 SQIVND (reference sequence). Trimming cost V 7 bases and J 2 bases, with 10 bases left between them. The CDR3 protein is CASKELPTDTQYF. The CDR3, as DNA: TGTGCCAGTAAAGAGCTTCCCACAGATACGCAGTATTTT.

This sequence joins TRBV19 and TRBJ2-4, with D perhaps TRBD2 (6 bases). V gave up 1 base and J gave up 0 bases, with 13 bases separating them. The CDR3 is 17 residues long. From germline, CDR1 is LNHDA and CDR2 SQIVND (reference sequence). The chain's CDR3 is CASSIGAGPIAKNIQYF. CDR3 bases: TGTGCCAGTAGTATAGGGGCGGGGCCCATAGCCAAAAACATTCAGTACTTC.

This clonotype has ten or more counts. The V gene is TRBV3-1, the J gene TRBJ2-7, with D tentatively TRBD1 or TRBD2 (6 bases each). Germline lookup yields CDR1 LGHDT and CDR2 YNNKEL (reference sequence). V lost 0 bases and J 3 bases, leaving 12 bases between the germline ends. The CDR3 length is 15 residues. The CDR3 protein is CASSQDQGTVYEQYF. CDR3 in DNA: TGTGCCAGCAGCCAAGATCAGGGGACTGTCTACGAGCAGTACTTC.

This clonotype was recorded many times. J is TRBJ1-2 and V is TRBV7-9, with TRBD1 matching 7 bases. Trimming cost V 5 bases and J 4 bases; bases outside gene matches: 10. Germline CDR1 reads SEHNR; CDR2 reads FQNEAQ (reference sequence). The CDR3 runs to 15 residues. CDR3: CASSPVDRVTYGYTF. The DNA of the CDR3 is TGTGCCAGCAGCCCAGTCGACAGGGTTACCTATGGCTACACCTTC.

V and J are TRBV6-4 and TRBJ1-1, with D unclear. The CDR3 spans 16 residues. CDR1 and CDR2 (germline): MRHNA, SNTAGT. V gave up 0 bases and J gave up 0 bases, with 11 bases separating them. The CDR3 bases are TGTGCCAGCAGTGACTCGTTTCACGGGATGAACACTGAAGCTTTCTTT. Its translation is CASSDSFHGMNTEAFF.

The chain employs TRBV28 and TRBJ1-4; D gene uncertain. From germline, CDR1 is MDHEN and CDR2 SYDVKM. V lost 1 base to trimming and J lost 5 bases, with 11 bases between them. This CDR3 is 15 amino acids long. In DNA form, the CDR3 reads TGTGCCAGCAGTTTATTTTGGCAGGCAAATGAAAAACTGTTTTTT. Translation gives CASSLFWQANEKLFF.

On this clonotype itself: A much larger clone lies one base from this, so it may be a read error. The CDR3 DNA sequence: TGTGCCAGCAGCCCCTTCCGCGGGAGCGGCACCGGGGAGCTGTCTTTT. Its protein is CASSPFRGSGTGELSF. This chain connects TRBV11-2 to TRBJ2-2; 7 positions agree with TRBD2. The length of the CDR3 is 16 residues. From germline, CDR1 is SGHAT and CDR2 FQNNGV.

The rearrangement joins TRBV7-9 to TRBJ1-1, with a possible D match to TRBD1 (5 bases). The CDR3 runs 15 residues. With 2 bases removed from V and 1 base from J, the gap between germline ends came to 11 bases. Germline CDR1 reads SEHNR; CDR2 reads FQNEAQ (reference sequence). The CDR3 reads CASSLLTEGNTEAFF. The CDR3 DNA is TGTGCCAGCAGCTTACTGACAGAGGGGAACACTGAAGCTTTCTTT.

V usage is TRBV29-1 and J usage is TRBJ2-1; D may be TRBD1 (8 bases). The length of the CDR3 is 12 residues. The ends were cut back, 7 bases at V and 11 bases at J, with 18 bases in the middle. Germline CDR1 and CDR2: SQVTM and ANQGSEA. The CDR3 region has the DNA TGCAGCGACATCACAGGGGGGGCAAAGCAGTTCTTC. Amino acid sequence: CSDITGGAKQFF.

This clonotype was seen once. The chain combines TRBV5-1 with TRBJ2-5; TRBD2 aligns across 11 bases. The CDR3 totals 15 residues. V lost 4 bases, J lost 3 bases, and 5 bases stayed unmatched. Germline values: CDR1 SGHRS, CDR2 YFSETQ. CDR3 protein: CASSQGTSGKETQYF. The CDR3 nucleotides read TGCGCCAGCAGCCAAGGGACTAGCGGAAAAGAGACCCAGTACTTC.

The chain has TRBV20-1 and TRBJ2-1; 8 positions agree with TRBD1. Germline loops: CDR1 DFQATT, CDR2 SNEGSKA (reference sequence). Trimming removed 0 bases from V and 4 bases from J; junction bases left unmatched: 8. This CDR3 contains 16 residues. The CDR3 is CSARDPAGGGYNEQFF. In DNA form, the CDR3 reads TGCAGTGCTAGAGATCCTGCAGGGGGCGGTTACAATGAGCAGTTCTTC.

This clonotype has more than one count but fewer than ten. The chain carries TRBV5-1 and TRBJ1-6, with 10 positions matching TRBD1. J was trimmed by 6 bases and V by 1 base; bases with no gene match: 7. Germline V gene data show CDR1 as SGHRS and CDR2 as YFSETQ. The CDR3 consists of 17 residues. DNA of the CDR3: TGCGCCAGCAGCTTGACCCGGGACAGGGGCCCTAATTCACCCCTCCACTTT. Amino acids: CASSLTRDRGPNSPLHF. The full variable domain, rest sourced from reference TRBV5-1 and TRBJ1-6, is KAGVTQTPRYLIKTRGQQVTLSCSPISGHRSVSWYQQTPGQGLQFLFEYFSETQRNKGNFPGRFSGRQFSNSRSEMNVSTLELGDSALYLCASSLTRDRGPNSPLHFGNGTRLTVT.

There are a few counts of this clonotype. CDR3 in DNA: TGTGCCAGCAGTCCAGCGGGAGCGGGCTTAGCCAAAAACATTCAGTACTTC. Its protein is CASSPAGAGLAKNIQYF. V gene TRBV27 combines with J gene TRBJ2-4, with 8 bases that match TRBD2. CDR3 length: 17 residues. With 5 bases clipped from V and 0 bases from J, the junction kept 9 bases outside the gene matches. CDR1 MNHEY and CDR2 SMNVEV come from the germline V gene (reference sequence).

This clonotype was recorded many times. The chain joins TRBV12-3 or TRBV12-4 to TRBJ2-5; D perhaps matches TRBD1 (5 bases). This CDR3 contains 14 residues. V was shortened by 6 bases and J by 0 bases, with 11 bases between the two germline ends. CDR3 residues: CASSRTGYQETQYF. CDR3 coding DNA: TGTGCCAGCAGCCGAACAGGTTACCAAGAGACCCAGTACTTC.

This clonotype was seen a few times. The rearrangement links TRBV9 to TRBJ2-3; D remains ambiguous. Germline loops: CDR1 SGDLS, CDR2 YYNGEE. V was cut by 4 bases and J by 2 bases, with 20 bases left in between. The CDR3 is 17 amino acids. CDR3: CASSPRKLMRTTDTQYF. CDR3 DNA sequence: TGTGCCAGCAGCCCTCGTAAGTTGATGCGTACCACAGATACGCAGTATTTT.

This clonotype was detected many times. The CDR3 sequence is CASSELAGGPETQYF. In nucleotides, the CDR3 is TGTGCCAGCAGTGAACTAGCGGGGGGGCCGGAGACCCAGTACTTC. The V and J genes are TRBV6-1 and TRBJ2-5; the match to TRBD2 covers 12 bases. CDR1 and CDR2 (germline): MNHNS, SASEGT. V lost 2 bases, J lost 5 bases, and 3 bases stayed unmatched. The CDR3 extends over 15 amino acids.

This clonotype was observed many times. This chain links TRBV7-9 with TRBJ2-7; 8 bases align to TRBD1. Germline V gene data show CDR1 as SEHNR and CDR2 as FQNEAQ (reference sequence). The CDR3 is 15 amino acids. Trimming cost V 3 bases and J 2 bases; bases outside gene matches: 6. CDR3: CASSFPGTGTYEQYF. For the CDR3, the DNA is TGTGCCAGCAGCTTCCCCGGGACAGGTACCTACGAGCAGTACTTC.

The rearrangement joins TRBV7-9 to TRBJ1-2; D not resolved. Deletions cut 1 base from V and 8 bases from J, with 8 bases between. CDR3 size: 12 residues. In germline, CDR1 is SEHNR, CDR2 FQNEAQ (reference sequence). DNA of the CDR3: TGTGCCAGCAGCTTAGAGGATGGAGGCTACACCTTC. Its protein is CASSLEDGGYTF.